The text below deals with one T cell receptor (beta chain). This sample is drawn from a study of CD8+CD57+ T cells in acquired aplastic anemia. The V segment lost 6 bases and the J segment 0 bases; nucleotides outside the gene matches: 5. The CDR3 has 15 amino acids. The V gene's germline CDR1 is SNHLY and CDR2 FYNNEI. Only patients with CD8+CD57+ cell expansion on flow cytometry were chosen for sequencing. Profiling of TCR beta VDJ combinations and CDR3 sequences used genomic DNA as template. TCRdb analysed the reads with MiXCR anew, one entry per CDR3 protein. Of 200,000 to 250,000 distinct CDR3 sequences in the sample, around 49% were seen once.

This TCR was recovered from a human donor with aplastic anemia. The rearrangement links TRBV2 to TRBJ2-7; 10 positions agree with TRBD2. The sequenced sample was sorted CD4+, CD8+, or CD8+CD57+ T cells (not recorded which) from PBMCs. The CDR3 coding sequence is TGTGCCAGCAGCGCGGGACTAGCGAGCTCCTACGAGCAGTACTTC. Amino acid sequence: CASSAGLASSYEQYF.